This T cell receptor (beta chain) came from a study of cytomegalovirus exposure and HLA in healthy donors. This PCR relied on a set of 60 Vbeta primers and 13 Jbeta primers. Per the original data handling: There were about 86 million unique TCR beta chains by a later count, and about 12 million of them were shared. Assay: immunoSEQ multiplex PCR; the TCRdb copy retains only in-frame clones and omits some. The D gene and trimming were derived from the DNA, and the V and J assignments and clone size from that table. This sample carries around 100,000 clones, with around 3.2% going to the ten biggest clones. A note on this clone: As yet, its antigen is unknown.

Whole-study results and caveats: In vitro checks showed that a few CMV-associated chains really do target CMV antigens. The only immune exposure information that was available was CMV serostatus.

The CDR3 has 14 amino acids. Germline loops: CDR1 SEHNR, CDR2 FQNEAQ (reference sequence). Unmatched junction bases numbered 3, after V lost 9 bases and J lost 2 bases. The sequence was collected from a man aged 35 to 55 in good health and CMV-seronegative. Sequenced sample: PBMCs. The chain uses TRBV7-9 and TRBJ1-6; 8 bases are shared with TRBD1. In DNA, the CDR3 is TGTGCCAGTGGACAGGGTGCCTATAATTCACCCCTCCACTTT. Its protein is CASGQGAYNSPLHF.